This TCR beta chain comes out of a study of T cells after yellow fever vaccination. Study in general: Each low-cell-number fraction was prepared by means of SMART-Seq v4 Ultra Low Input. General study points: A small proportion of clonotypes was detected in both the CD4 and CD8 compartments. Post-booster reappearance was seen for most primary-vaccination clones (about 95% CD4, 75% to 90% CD8).

This clonotype was recorded at least ten times. For TCR, cDNA came from 5'RACE template switching, which added a universal primer site and UMIs. TCRdb re-called the 5' RACE reads with MiXCR, one entry per CDR3 protein. The data show about 45,000 distinct CDR3 sequences, 6.8% seen once. The germline V gene encodes CDR1 MNHEY and CDR2 SMNVEV (reference sequence). The junction had 5 bases not matched to a gene; V was cut back by 4 bases and J by 0 bases. This CDR3 is built from 17 residues. V gene TRBV27 combines with J gene TRBJ2-3; 12 positions agree with TRBD2. The clonotype originates from a man younger than 45 who received the YFV17D yellow fever vaccine. Specimen: CD8+ T cells not binding an NS4B(214-222) dextramer, sorted from PBMCs, collected 45 days after the yellow fever booster vaccination. Here the CDR3 reads CASSSRTSGDSTDTQYF. In DNA form, the CDR3 reads TGTGCCAGCAGTTCCCGGACTAGCGGGGATAGCACAGATACGCAGTATTTT.